One and the same sample provided the 2 T cell receptor beta chains below, sequenced in a study of blood T cell repertoires in COVID-19. TCRdb's copy holds only in-frame clones and misses some; the assay was immunoSEQ multiplex PCR. The sample lists roughly 210,000 clones, 88% occurring once. Sequenced material: peripheral blood. The receptors stem from a man in his 70s with acute or convalescent COVID-19.

The rearrangement links TRBV10-3 to TRBJ1-3; tentative D call: TRBD1 (5 bases). The CDR3 consists of 14 residues. V was cut by 5 bases and J by 4 bases, with 12 bases left in between. Germline CDR1 reads ENHRY; CDR2 reads SYGVKD. The CDR3 DNA reads as TGTGCCATCAGTTCAGGGACTCAGGGAAACACCATATATTTT. Its translation is CAISSGTQGNTIYF.

The rearrangement links TRBV3-1 (or the pseudogene TRBV3-2) to TRBJ1-1, with D unclear. Germline-derived CDR1 and CDR2 are LGHDT and YNNKEL (reference sequence). V was clipped by 4 bases and J by 10 bases, with 22 bases between them. The CDR3 runs 15 residues. CDR3: CASSLQWAAPAGAFF. Here the CDR3 DNA reads TGTGCCAGCAGCCTCCAGTGGGCCGCTCCAGCCGGAGCTTTCTTT.